Sequencing of this T cell receptor beta chain was carried out in a study of T cell changes during pregnancy in multiple sclerosis. Using immunoSEQ multiplex PCR, the repertoire was profiled, and TCRdb retains in-frame clones only, with some absent. The repertoire holds some 64,000 clones, more than 90% seen once, with 3% to 4% in the top ten. The CDR3 is 18 residues long. V dropped 1 base and J dropped 0 bases, with 16 bases sitting between them. The germline V gene encodes CDR1 MDHEN and CDR2 SYDVKM. The starting material was peripheral blood, obtained in the first trimester of pregnancy. The J gene is TRBJ2-1, the V gene TRBV28; perhaps TRBD2 as D (6 bases). The clonotype originates from a female donor in good health, enrolled as a control in a pregnancy study. The CDR3 region has the DNA TGTGCCAGCAGTTTATCTCCCGGGACTCTAGGCTCCTACAATGAGCAGTTCTTC. As protein: CASSLSPGTLGSYNEQFF.